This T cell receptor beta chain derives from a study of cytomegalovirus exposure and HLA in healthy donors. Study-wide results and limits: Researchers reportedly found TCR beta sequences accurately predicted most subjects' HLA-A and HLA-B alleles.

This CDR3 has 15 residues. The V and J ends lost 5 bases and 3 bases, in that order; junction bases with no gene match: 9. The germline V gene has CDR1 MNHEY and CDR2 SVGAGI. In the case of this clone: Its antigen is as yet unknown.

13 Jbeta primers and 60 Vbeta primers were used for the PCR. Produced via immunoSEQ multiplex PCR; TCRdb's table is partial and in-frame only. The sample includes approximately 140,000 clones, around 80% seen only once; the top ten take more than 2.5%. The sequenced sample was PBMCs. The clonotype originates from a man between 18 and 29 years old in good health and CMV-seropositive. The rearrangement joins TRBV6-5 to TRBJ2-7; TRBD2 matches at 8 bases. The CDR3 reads CASSTPRGDDYEQYF. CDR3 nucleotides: TGTGCCAGCAGTACACCGCGGGGGGACGACTACGAGCAGTACTTC.